These 28 T cell receptor beta chains came from one sample sequenced in a study of blood T cell repertoires in COVID-19. Measured with immunoSEQ multiplex PCR; TCRdb has only the in-frame clones, and not every one. The repertoire has about 200,000 clones, more than 70% of them found once; the top ten carry 6.5% to 9.5%. Sequenced material: PBMCs or T cells enriched from blood (not recorded which). The receptors here all came from a woman aged 18-29 years who had recovered from COVID-19.

The chain couples TRBV3-1 (or the pseudogene TRBV3-2) to TRBJ2-2; no definite D call. The germline V and J ends were trimmed by 0 bases and 4 bases, with 6 bases remaining between them. Germline V gene lookup returns CDR1 LGHDT and CDR2 YNNKEL (reference sequence). The CDR3 runs 14 residues. The CDR3 sequence: CASSQDAGTGELFF. The CDR3 DNA reads TGTGCCAGCAGCCAAGACGCCGGCACCGGGGAGCTGTTTTTT.

The chain uses TRBV6-5 and TRBJ1-3; no clear D. Germline V gene sequence: CDR1 MNHEY, CDR2 SVGAGI. V was shortened by 4 bases and J by 0 bases, with 10 bases between the two germline ends. CDR3 length: 15 residues. CDR3 DNA: TGTGCCAGCAGTTTTGGGAGTGACTCTGGAAACACCATATATTTT. Residues: CASSFGSDSGNTIYF.

This chain uses TRBV5-1 with TRBJ1-4; 8 bases map to TRBD1. The germline gives CDR1 SGHRS, CDR2 YFSETQ. The trim removed 3 bases at V and 6 bases at J, leaving 4 bases unmatched. This CDR3 comprises 14 residues. This chain's CDR3 is CASSSRGRDEKLFF. As DNA, the CDR3 is TGCGCCAGCAGCTCCAGGGGGCGGGATGAAAAACTGTTTTTT.

The CDR3 loop reads CASSLSGTVYGYTF. The CDR3 nucleotides are TGTGCCAGCAGCTTATCCGGGACAGTCTATGGCTACACCTTC. The rearrangement links TRBV7-9 to TRBJ1-2, with 7 bases identical to TRBD1. The CDR3 has 14 residues. The trim removed 2 bases at V and 4 bases at J, leaving 4 bases unmatched. CDR1 is SEHNR and CDR2 is FQNEAQ in the germline V gene (reference sequence).

This clone was recorded a few times. The chain combines TRBV29-1 with TRBJ1-5, with TRBD1 identical over 8 bases. Germline V CDR1 and CDR2: SQVTM, ANQGSEA. CDR3 size: 13 residues. Trimming removed 7 bases from V and 4 bases from J; junction bases left unmatched: 6. The chain's CDR3 is CSAGQGLNQPQHF. CDR3 bases: TGCAGCGCTGGACAGGGCCTTAATCAGCCCCAGCATTTT.

CDR3 DNA sequence: TGTGCCAGCAGTTCACTAGCGGGGGTTGGCGAGCAGTACTTC. Its translation is CASSSLAGVGEQYF. The rearrangement links TRBV28 to TRBJ2-7, with TRBD2 identical over 11 bases. Trimming at V came to 4 bases and at J to 6 bases, leaving 5 bases not matched to a gene. There are 14 residues in the CDR3. Looked up from germline, CDR1 is MDHEN and CDR2 is SYDVKM.

V and J are TRBV6-5 and TRBJ2-5; 12 bases match TRBD2. Per the germline V gene, CDR1 is MNHEY and CDR2 is SVGAGI. V trimming: 4 bases; J trimming: 5 bases; junction bases outside the gene matches: 5. The CDR3 has 15 residues. The CDR3 bases are TGTGCCAGCAGTTTGACTAGCGGGGGCTCGGAGACCCAGTACTTC. Its translation: CASSLTSGGSETQYF.

The chain combines TRBV2 with TRBJ1-2; no firm D call. Germline CDR1 SNHLY, CDR2 FYNNEI. V lost 4 bases and J 5 bases, leaving 5 bases between the germline ends. This CDR3 is built from 11 residues. The CDR3 DNA reads TGTGCCAGCAGTGTGACTTATGGCTACACCTTC. Its protein is CASSVTYGYTF. The variable domain in full, completed from reference TRBV2 and TRBJ1-2, reads EPEVTQTPSHQVTQMGQEVILRCVPISNHLYFYWYRQILGQKVEFLVSFYNNEISEKSEIFDDQFSVERPDGSNFTLKIRSTKLEDSAMYFCASSVTYGYTFGSGTRLTVV.

This sequence joins TRBV6-4 and TRBJ1-1; tentative D call: TRBD1 (5 bases). The V and J ends lost 3 bases and 0 bases respectively, with 5 bases between them. The CDR3 contains 13 residues. Germline CDR1 and CDR2: MRHNA and SNTAGT. Here the CDR3 reads CASSETVNTEAFF. The CDR3 nucleotides read TGTGCCAGCAGTGAGACAGTGAACACTGAAGCTTTCTTT.

The chain carries TRBV19 and TRBJ2-3, with 12 bases identical to TRBD2. V lost 1 base to trimming and J lost 5 bases; unmatched junction nucleotides: 4. The CDR3 has 16 residues. Germline V gene lookup returns CDR1 LNHDA and CDR2 SQIVND (reference sequence). In DNA form, the CDR3 reads TGTGCCAGTAGTATAGTCCTAGCGGGGGGGCAAGATACGCAGTATTTT. It yields the protein CASSIVLAGGQDTQYF.

This clone has a single count. CDR3 sequence reads: CASSQGSLAGTYEQYF. CDR3 nucleotides: TGTGCCAGCAGCCAAGGCTCACTAGCGGGGACCTACGAGCAGTACTTC. The chain recombines TRBV14 with TRBJ2-7, with 10 bases aligning to TRBD2. The CDR3 is 16 amino acids. With 1 base clipped from V and 2 bases from J, the junction kept 5 bases outside the gene matches. Germline V lookup: CDR1 SGHDN, CDR2 FVKESK.

This clone was picked up a small number of times. The chain is built from TRBV7-9 and TRBJ2-3; a possible D gene is TRBD2 (6 bases). The CDR3 runs to 16 residues. Looked up from germline, CDR1 is SEHNR and CDR2 is FQNEAQ (reference sequence). The ends were cut back, 5 bases at V and 3 bases at J, with 18 bases in the middle. CDR3 DNA: TGTGCCAGCAGCCAAGCACTGGGCGGGGCAACAGATACGCAGTATTTT. Translating gives CASSQALGGATDTQYF.

This clone was counted once. The chain is built from TRBV5-4 and TRBJ1-1; perhaps TRBD1 as D (5 bases). V lost 0 bases, J lost 1 base, and 7 bases lay in between. The CDR3 runs to 14 residues. CDR1 SGHNT and CDR2 YYREEE come from the germline V gene (reference sequence). Written as DNA, the CDR3 is TGTGCCAGCAGCTTGGCCAGGGCGAACACTGAAGCTTTCTTT. The encoded protein is CASSLARANTEAFF.

This clone was observed many times. This chain uses TRBV6-8 with TRBJ2-7, with 13 bases that match TRBD2. Looked up from germline, CDR1 is MNHGY and CDR2 is SAAAGT. J gave up 3 bases and V 1 base, and 0 bases lay outside the gene matches. The CDR3 consists of 15 residues. CDR3 in amino acids: CASSYWTSGGYEQYF. The CDR3 DNA sequence: TGTGCCAGCAGTTACTGGACTAGCGGGGGCTACGAGCAGTACTTC.

J is TRBJ1-5 and V is TRBV5-1; perhaps TRBD1 as D (6 bases). V lost 5 bases and J lost 5, with 11 bases in between. The CDR3 is 13 residues long. Germline V gene sequence: CDR1 SGHRS, CDR2 YFSETQ. DNA for the CDR3: TGCGCCAGCAGAGGGGGGGTGGATCAGCCCCAGCATTTT. Its translation is CASRGGVDQPQHF.

The CDR3 coding sequence is TGTGCCGCCGGGGGGGGTTATCAGCCCCAGCATTTT. Translating it yields CAAGGGYQPQHF. This chain links TRBV6-5 with TRBJ1-5, with D tentatively TRBD1 (5 bases). CDR1 is MNHEY and CDR2 is SVGAGI in the germline V gene. The CDR3 is 12 amino acids. V lost 11 bases and J lost 5, with 13 bases in between.

The V call is TRBV21-1, the J call TRBJ1-5; no check of the table's D call, TRBD1, against the DNA was made. TRBV21-1 is designated a pseudogene. This CDR3 spans 14 amino acids. The CDR3 DNA is TGTGCCAGCAGCAACGACAGGGATAATCAGCCCCAGCATTTT. This translates into CASSNDRDNQPQHF.

This clone was seen more than once but under ten times. V and J are TRBV3-1 (or the pseudogene TRBV3-2) and TRBJ2-2; D is perhaps TRBD1 (6 bases). The V end lost 0 bases, the J end lost 5 bases, and 28 bases lay between the germline ends. Germline CDR1 reads LGHDT; CDR2 reads YNNKEL (reference sequence). The CDR3 totals 21 residues. CDR3 DNA sequence: TGTGCCAGCAGCCAAGACTACAATCACCCTATCGGACAGCCGAGAACCGGGGAGCTGTTTTTT. This gives the protein CASSQDYNHPIGQPRTGELFF.

In DNA form, the CDR3 reads TGTGCCAGCAGCTCGGACTATGGCTACACCTTC. Its protein product is CASSSDYGYTF. This chain uses TRBV5-5 with TRBJ1-2; D ambiguous. The CDR3 is 11 residues long. Germline assignment: CDR1 SGHKS and CDR2 YYEKEE (reference sequence). With 3 bases removed from V and 3 bases from J, the gap between germline ends came to 3 bases. Supplemented by reference TRBV5-5 and TRBJ1-2, the full variable domain reads DAGVTQSPTHLIKTRGQQVTLRCSPISGHKSVSWYQQVLGQGPQFIFQYYEKEERGRGNFPDRFSARQFPNYSSELNVNALLLGDSALYLCASSSDYGYTFGSGTRLTVV.

V and J are TRBV28 and TRBJ2-4; 9 nucleotides match TRBD1. From germline, CDR1 is MDHEN and CDR2 SYDVKM. V shed 8 bases and J 9 bases; nucleotides not matched to a gene: 11. The CDR3 sequence is 14 residues long. As DNA, the CDR3 is TGTGCCAGCCAGAGGGACAGGGAATTAGGCATTCAGTACTTC. The encoded protein is CASQRDRELGIQYF.

J is TRBJ2-5 and V is TRBV28; TRBD1 agrees at 12 bases. Germline V gene sequence: CDR1 MDHEN, CDR2 SYDVKM. The CDR3 covers 17 residues. Trimming at V came to 3 bases and at J to 4 bases, leaving 9 bases not matched to a gene. The CDR3 nucleotides read TGTGCCAGCAGTTTGCCGGGACAGGGGGCGGTCAGAGAGACCCAGTACTTC. This sequence encodes CASSLPGQGAVRETQYF.

The chain is built from TRBV6-2 or TRBV6-3 and TRBJ2-5, with 12 positions matching TRBD2. Germline V lookup: CDR1 MNHEY, CDR2 SVGEGT. V dropped 5 bases and J dropped 4; count of bases not matched to a gene: 5. The CDR3 is 15 residues long. The CDR3 protein is CASSPTSGGSETQYF. In nucleotides, the CDR3 is TGTGCCAGCAGTCCGACTAGCGGGGGATCAGAGACCCAGTACTTC.

The V and J genes are TRBV28 and TRBJ2-5; TRBD2 is a possible D gene (6 bases). Deletions cut 5 bases from V and 4 bases from J, with 14 bases between. CDR3 length: 14 amino acids. CDR1 MDHEN and CDR2 SYDVKM come from the germline V gene. The CDR3 reads CASSAPGVGETQYF. CDR3 nucleotide sequence: TGTGCCAGCAGTGCCCCGGGGGTTGGAGAGACCCAGTACTTC. The variable domain in full, with the rest retrieved from reference TRBV28 and TRBJ2-5, is DVKVTQSSRYLVKRTGEKVFLECVQDMDHENMFWYRQDPGLGLRLIYFSYDVKMKEKGDIPEGYSVSREKKERFSLILESASTNQTSMYLCASSAPGVGETQYFGPGTRLLVL.

This sequence joins TRBV9 and TRBJ2-6; 15 positions agree with TRBD2. CDR1 is SGDLS, CDR2 YYNGEE, per germline. V trimming: 3 bases; J trimming: 0 bases; junction bases outside the gene matches: 1. The length of the CDR3 is 18 residues. The CDR3 sequence: CASSAGLAGGSGANVLTF. CDR3 in DNA: TGTGCCAGCAGCGCGGGACTAGCGGGGGGCTCTGGGGCCAACGTCCTGACTTTC.

There are a few counts of this clone. The chain employs TRBV30 and TRBJ1-1, with D tentatively TRBD1 (5 bases). The CDR3 has 13 residues. Trimming cost V 7 bases and J 1 base, with 13 bases left between them. Germline V gives CDR1 GTSNPN, CDR2 SVGIG (reference sequence). CDR3: CAFLPTENTEAFF. CDR3 sequence (DNA): TGTGCCTTTTTACCGACAGAGAACACTGAAGCTTTCTTT.

The chain joins TRBV3-1 (or the pseudogene TRBV3-2) to TRBJ1-1; no reliable D call. CDR3 size: 13 residues. The germline gives CDR1 LGHDT, CDR2 YNNKEL (reference sequence). The V end was cut by 4 bases, the J end by 1 base, with 7 bases between. This CDR3 reads CASSRNTNTEAFF. In nucleotides, the CDR3 is TGTGCCAGCAGCCGAAACACGAACACTGAAGCTTTCTTT.

The CDR3 here is CAISETAGTGSTQYF. Here the CDR3 DNA reads TGTGCCATCAGTGAGACGGCCGGGACAGGGAGTACGCAGTATTTT. The J gene is TRBJ2-3, the V gene TRBV10-3; 9 bases match TRBD1. V trimming: 2 bases; J trimming: 8 bases; junction bases outside the gene matches: 8. This CDR3 has 15 amino acids. Germline V lookup: CDR1 ENHRY, CDR2 SYGVKD.

The V gene is TRBV9, the J gene TRBJ1-1, with TRBD1 as a possible D gene (5 bases). The V gene's germline CDR1 is SGDLS and CDR2 YYNGEE. The CDR3 runs 13 residues. V was shortened by 0 bases and J by 6 bases, with 9 bases between the two germline ends. CDR3 region: CASSVGGGSEAFF. CDR3 nucleotides: TGTGCCAGCAGCGTAGGTGGGGGGTCTGAAGCTTTCTTT.